The text below deals with one T cell receptor (beta chain). The antigen is not known. The sample comes from a study of T cell clonality in common variable immunodeficiency. Findings and caveats of the study: Shared TCRbeta clones were fewer between CVID subjects than controls. Common variable immunodeficiency TCR beta sequences reportedly had fewer deletions and N-nucleotide insertions. CVID subjects had higher TCRbeta clonality than healthy controls, most marked in about a third.

The CVID group had more than 12 females and 29 males, mean age around 40. Donors gave roughly 5 to 9 ml heparinized peripheral whole blood. The assay was immunoSEQ multiplex PCR, and TCRdb's table has in-frame clones only and misses some. Observed in the sample are more than 10,000 clones, none of them singletons. The source is a human donor with common variable immunodeficiency. Material for sequencing was peripheral blood mononuclear cells.

The CDR3 loop reads CASSPMTSGGEETQYF. CDR3 bases read: TGTGCCAGCTCACCTATGACTAGCGGGGGGGAAGAGACC. This rearrangement joins TRBV18 to TRBJ2-5, with TRBD2 identical over 14 bases. The CDR3 end is not reached by the read, which stops 3 residues before it; the germline J gene fills it in. CDR1 is KGHSH, CDR2 LQKENI, per germline. The V segment lost 3 bases and the J segment 3 bases; nucleotides outside the gene matches: 3. The CDR3 runs 16 residues.